The 10 T cell receptor beta chains reported below all come from one sample, sequenced in a study of tissue T cells after allogeneic stem cell transplantation. Time point given: mouse harvest day 14 after allogeneic transplant. The graft held 10^6 splenic CD5+ T cells and 10^7 T-cell-depleted bone marrow cells. The assay was immunoSEQ multiplex PCR, and TCRdb's table has in-frame clones only and misses some. The sample lists about 5,900 clones; 40% to 55% were seen once. The sequenced sample was gut tissue. These receptors were obtained from a female BALB/c mouse given C57BL/6 T cells with graft-versus-host disease after an allogeneic hematopoietic cell transplant.

Details on this clone: Any gene name here is a mouse gene name. Partial CDR3 DNA: TGTGCCAGCTATCAGAACGAAAGATTATTT. Protein sequence: CASYQNERLF. The entire CDR3 protein reads CASYQNERLFF. The rearrangement links TRBV13-1 to TRBJ1-4, with D uncertain. The read comes to an end 1 residue before the CDR3 does, leaving the germline J gene to fill in the end. Looked up from germline, CDR1 is NSHNY and CDR2 is SYGAGN. Trimming shortened V by 7 bases and J by 5 bases, and 6 bases separated the two germline ends. This CDR3 spans 11 amino acids.

By sample fraction, this clone is medium-sized. Here the gene names and germline are mouse. The read stops 1 residue short of the end of the CDR3; the missing end is completed from the germline J gene. The chain employs TRBV12-1 and TRBJ2-4; D not resolved. The germline V gene has CDR1 SGHSN and CDR2 HYEKVE. The CDR3 extends over 14 amino acids. The germline V and J ends were trimmed by 4 bases and 1 base, with 11 bases remaining between them. The CDR3 sequence is CASSLRLGQNTLYF. CDR3 bases read: TGTGCCAGCTCCCTTCGTCTGGGTCAAAACACCTTGTAC. The full variable domain, its missing parts supplied by reference TRBV12-1 and TRBJ2-4, is DSGVVQSPRHIIKEKGGRSVLTCIPISGHSNVVWYQQTLGKELKFLIQHYEKVERDKGFLPSRFSVQQFDDYHSEMNMSALELEDSAMYFCASSLRLGQNTLYFGAGTRLSVL.

Concerning this clone itself: Gene and germline names: mouse. CDR3 sequence: CASSPGLNTGQLYF. The CDR3 DNA, read in part, is TGTGCCAGCTCTCCCGGACTGAACACCGGGCAGCTCTAC. This rearrangement joins TRBV12-1 to TRBJ2-2, with D tentatively TRBD2 (6 bases). The sequenced fragment ends 1 residue before the CDR3 boundary, so the rest is inferred from the germline J gene. Per the germline V gene, CDR1 is SGHSN and CDR2 is HYEKVE. With 2 bases removed from V and 2 bases from J, the gap between germline ends came to 8 bases. This CDR3 comprises 14 residues.

Concerning this clone: Gene labels here are mouse ones. The read is 1 residue too short to cover the CDR3 end, so that end is filled in from the germline J gene. The rearrangement joins TRBV17 to TRBJ2-5; TRBD2 matches 10 bases. The CDR3 extends over 15 amino acids. V lost 3 bases to trimming and J lost 5 bases; unmatched junction nucleotides: 5. CDR1 and CDR2 from the germline V gene are MNHDT and YYDKIL. This CDR3 is CASSRLGGRRDTQYF. The covered CDR3 bases are TGTGCTAGCAGTAGGCTGGGGGGGCGCCGAGACACCCAGTAC. Full variable domain (remainder filled in from reference TRBV17 and TRBJ2-5): DTTVKQNPRYKLARVGKPVNLICSQTMNHDTMYWYQKKPNQAPKLLLFYYDKILNREADTFEKFQSSRPNNSFCSLYIGSAGLEYSAMYLCASSRLGGRRDTQYFGPGTRLLVL.

Concerning this clone itself: Gene names denote mouse genes. Sequencing ends 1 residue short of the CDR3 end; the germline J gene provides the rest. The gene calls are TRBV13-3 and TRBJ2-7; 11 positions agree with TRBD2. Germline lookup yields CDR1 NNHDY and CDR2 SYVADS. CDR3 length: 15 residues. V shed 4 bases, J shed 4 bases, and the junction held 7 bases outside the gene matches. The CDR3 sequence: CASSPDWGGEYEQYF. CDR3 DNA (partial): TGTGCCAGCAGTCCCGACTGGGGGGGGGAATATGAACAGTAC.

As for this clone: The genes are named according to mouse. The sequenced fragment ends 1 residue before the CDR3 boundary, so the rest is inferred from the germline J gene. The chain recombines TRBV5 with TRBJ1-3; 8 positions agree with TRBD1. CDR1 and CDR2 from the germline V gene are LGHNA and YNLKQL (reference sequence). CDR3 length: 14 amino acids. J lost 3 bases, V lost 4 bases, and 2 bases had no gene match. The CDR3 sequence: CASSRTGNGNTLYF. The CDR3 bases that were read are TGTGCCAGCAGCCGGACAGGGAATGGAAATACGCTCTAT.

Comments on this clone: The germline and genes are mouse ones. The read halts 1 residue ahead of the CDR3 end, with the missing end drawn from the germline J gene. This chain links TRBV26 with TRBJ2-7; TRBD1 matches 7 bases. This CDR3 region has 13 residues. After removal of 2 bases from V and 3 bases from J, the junction contained 1 base not matched to a gene. Germline V gene sequence: CDR1 KGHPV, CDR2 FQNQEV (reference sequence). Partial CDR3 DNA: TGTGCCAGCAGTCTGGGGACAGTCTATGAACAGTAC. This sequence encodes CASSLGTVYEQY. The whole CDR3 protein is CASSLGTVYEQYF.

On this clone itself: Gene and germline names: mouse. The read ends 1 residue before the CDR3 terminus; that terminus is restored from the germline J gene. This sequence joins TRBV12-2 and TRBJ1-4, with D uncertain. V lost 0 bases and J 0 bases, leaving 4 bases between the germline ends. Germline V gives CDR1 SGHLS, CDR2 HYDKME. There are 14 residues in the CDR3. Partial CDR3 DNA: TGTGCCAGCTCTCTCGAGATTTCCAACGAAAGATTATTT. Translation gives CASSLEISNERLF. The entire CDR3 protein reads CASSLEISNERLFF.

Within the sample, this clone is medium-sized (0.01 to 0.1%). Genes and germline come from the mouse. The read terminates 1 residue before the CDR3 end, so the remaining end is supplied by the germline J gene. The genes are TRBV23 and TRBJ2-7; the table's D call, TRBD1, was not checked against the DNA. CDR1 KGHTA and CDR2 FQNQQP come from the germline V gene. This CDR3 is 14 amino acids long. The chain's CDR3 is CSSSGTGGSYEQYF. The CDR3 DNA, read in part, is TGCTCCAGCAGCGGGACAGGGGGTTCCTATGAACAGTAC. Filled out from reference TRBV23 and TRBJ2-7, the complete variable domain reads DAAVTQKPRYLIKMKGQEAEMKCIPEKGHTAVFWYQQKQSKELKFLIYFQNQQPLDQIDMVKERFSAVCPSSSLCSLGIRTCEAEDSALYLCSSSGTGGSYEQYFGPGTRLTVL.

Of note for this clone: The genes are named according to mouse. Sequencing ends 1 residue short of the CDR3 end; the germline J gene provides the rest. The gene calls are TRBV5 and TRBJ2-4, with TRBD2 matching over 9 bases. CDR1 is LGHNA, CDR2 YNLKQL, per germline (reference sequence). J was trimmed by 8 bases and V by 0 bases; bases with no gene match: 9. The CDR3 has 16 residues. The CDR3: CASSQDRGGLGSTLYF. Partial CDR3 DNA: TGTGCCAGCAGCCAAGATCGGGGCGGACTGGGGAGCACCTTGTAC.